The present T cell receptor beta chain was sequenced within a study of technical replicates of blood from several donors. Using immunoSEQ multiplex PCR, the repertoire was profiled, and TCRdb retains in-frame clones only, with some absent. This table holds tens of thousands of clones, roughly 90% found once. The table lists this clone with a few counts. Specimen: T cells isolated from PBMCs. The clonotype was recovered from a human donor in good health.

The CDR3 DNA is TGTGCCAGCACCACGGGACTAGCGGTTGGAAAGCAGTACTTC. Amino acid sequence: CASTTGLAVGKQYF. V usage is TRBV6-5 and J usage is TRBJ2-7; 11 bases are shared with TRBD2. The V and J ends lost 7 bases and 8 bases, in that order; junction bases with no gene match: 10. The germline gives CDR1 MNHEY, CDR2 SVGAGI. This CDR3 contains 14 residues.